The clone carrying this T cell receptor (beta chain) was counted once. Sequencing was performed with immunoSEQ multiplex PCR; in TCRdb, only in-frame clones are kept and a portion is missing. Here the sample spans 40,000 to 60,000 clones, 80% to 95% being singletons. This sample was included in a study of technical replicates of blood from a few donors. The CDR3 totals 14 residues. Looked up from germline, CDR1 is SGHDN and CDR2 is FVKESK. Trimming cost V 4 bases and J 4 bases, with 13 bases left between them. The rearrangement links TRBV14 to TRBJ2-5; weak D call: TRBD2 (5 bases). Sequenced sample: PBMCs. This TCR derives from a human donor in good health. Some clones in this sample may be carry-over from other donors' samples. The CDR3 coding sequence is TGTGCCAGCAGCCCTGGTCCTCGGGGAGAGACCCAGTACTTC. It translates to CASSPGPRGETQYF.